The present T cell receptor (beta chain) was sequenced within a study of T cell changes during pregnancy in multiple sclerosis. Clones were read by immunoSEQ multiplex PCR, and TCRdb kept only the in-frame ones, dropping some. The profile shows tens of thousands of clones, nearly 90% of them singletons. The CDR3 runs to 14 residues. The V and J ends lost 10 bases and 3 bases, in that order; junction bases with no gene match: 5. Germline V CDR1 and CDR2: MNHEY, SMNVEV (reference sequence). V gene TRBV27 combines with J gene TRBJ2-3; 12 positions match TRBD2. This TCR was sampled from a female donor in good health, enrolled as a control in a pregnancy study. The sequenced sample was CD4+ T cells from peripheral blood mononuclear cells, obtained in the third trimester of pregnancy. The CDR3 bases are TGTGCCACGCACACTAGCGGGAGGACAGATACGCAGTATTTT. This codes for CATHTSGRTDTQYF.